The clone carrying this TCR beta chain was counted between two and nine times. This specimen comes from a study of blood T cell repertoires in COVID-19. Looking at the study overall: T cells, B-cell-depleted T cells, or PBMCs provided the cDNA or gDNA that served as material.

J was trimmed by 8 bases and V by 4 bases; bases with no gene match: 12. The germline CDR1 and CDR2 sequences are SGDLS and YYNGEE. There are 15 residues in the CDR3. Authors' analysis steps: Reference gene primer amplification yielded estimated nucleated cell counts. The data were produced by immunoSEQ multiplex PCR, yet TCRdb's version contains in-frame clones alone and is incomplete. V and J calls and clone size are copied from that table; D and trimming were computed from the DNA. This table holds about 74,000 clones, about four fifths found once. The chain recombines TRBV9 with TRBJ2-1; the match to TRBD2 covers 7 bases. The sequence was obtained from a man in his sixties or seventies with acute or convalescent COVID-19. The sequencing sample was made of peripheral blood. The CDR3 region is CASSFGEGRGDEQFF. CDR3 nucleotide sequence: TGTGCCAGCAGCTTCGGGGAGGGGCGGGGCGATGAGCAGTTCTTC.